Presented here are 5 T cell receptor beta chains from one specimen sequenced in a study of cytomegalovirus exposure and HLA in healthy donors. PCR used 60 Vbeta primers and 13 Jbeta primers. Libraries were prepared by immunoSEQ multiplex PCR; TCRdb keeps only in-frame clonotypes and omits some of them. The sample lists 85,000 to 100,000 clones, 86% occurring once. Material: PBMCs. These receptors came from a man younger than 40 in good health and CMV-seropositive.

The CDR3 is CASSTVNEWYEQYF. CDR3 bases: TGCGCCAGCAGCACTGTAAACGAGTGGTACGAGCAGTACTTC. The chain links TRBV4-1 to TRBJ2-7, with no clear D. Trimming left V 5 bases short and J 4 bases short, with 15 bases between. CDR3 length: 14 residues. The germline CDR1 and CDR2 sequences are MGHRA and YSYEKL.

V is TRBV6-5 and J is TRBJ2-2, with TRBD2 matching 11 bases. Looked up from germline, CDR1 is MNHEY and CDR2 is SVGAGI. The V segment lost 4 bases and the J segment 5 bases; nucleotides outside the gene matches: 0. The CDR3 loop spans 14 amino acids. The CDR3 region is CASSWTSGTGELFF. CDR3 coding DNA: TGTGCCAGCAGTTGGACTAGCGGGACCGGGGAGCTGTTTTTT.

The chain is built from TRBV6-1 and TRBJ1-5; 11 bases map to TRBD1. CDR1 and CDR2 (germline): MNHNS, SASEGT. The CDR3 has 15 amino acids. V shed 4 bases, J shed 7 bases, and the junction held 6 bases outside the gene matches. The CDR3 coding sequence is TGTGCCAGCAGTGTCGGACAGGGGGCGAACCAGCCCCAGCATTTT. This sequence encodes CASSVGQGANQPQHF.

The CDR3 DNA follows: TGTGCCAGCAGCTTAGGGTCAGTCTACGAGCAGTACTTC. Protein product: CASSLGSVYEQYF. This rearrangement joins TRBV7-9 to TRBJ2-7, with D hard to call. The CDR3 loop spans 13 amino acids. From germline, CDR1 is SEHNR and CDR2 FQNEAQ (reference sequence). Deletions cut 1 base from V and 3 bases from J, with 7 bases between. The variable domain in full, with the rest retrieved from reference TRBV7-9 and TRBJ2-7, is DTGVSQNPRHKITKRGQNVTFRCDPISEHNRLYWYRQTLGQGPEFLTYFQNEAQLEKSRLLSDRFSAERPKGSFSTLEIQRTEQGDSAMYLCASSLGSVYEQYFGPGTRLTVT.

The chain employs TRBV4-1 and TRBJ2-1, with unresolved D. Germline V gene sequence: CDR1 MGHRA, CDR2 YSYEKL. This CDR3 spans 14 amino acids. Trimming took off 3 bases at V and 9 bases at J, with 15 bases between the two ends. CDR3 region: CASSHPPVASEQFF. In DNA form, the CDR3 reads TGCGCCAGCAGCCACCCCCCGGTCGCTAGTGAGCAGTTCTTC.